Included here is one TCR beta chain sequence, with context. This CDR3 is built from 13 residues. The germline V and J ends were trimmed by 5 bases and 2 bases, with 10 bases remaining between them. In the original analysis: Reference gene primer amplification gave nucleated cell count estimates. Profiling relied on immunoSEQ multiplex PCR, and the TCRdb table lists in-frame clones only, not all of them. That table gives V, J and clone size, and the DNA gave D and trimming. The data hold 130,000 or so clones, with roughly 90% observed a single time. The data stem from a study of blood T cell repertoires in COVID-19. Study information: Acute and convalescent COVID-19 specimens originated in the United States, Italy and Spain. T cells, B-cell-depleted T cells, or PBMCs supplied cDNA or gDNA.

This chain uses TRBV12-3 or TRBV12-4 with TRBJ2-7; no firm D call. The sequence was obtained from a man aged 50 or older with active or convalescent COVID-19. Material for sequencing was peripheral blood. The CDR3, as DNA: TGTGCCAGCAGTCCGGGTGGTGCCTACGAGCAGTACTTC. Protein sequence: CASSPGGAYEQYF.